Following are 2 T cell receptor beta chains from one sample sequenced in a study of blood T cell repertoires in COVID-19. Repertoires were generated with immunoSEQ multiplex PCR, while TCRdb's copy carries only in-frame clones and drops some. The data hold about 240,000 clones, with roughly 83% observed a single time. The sequenced sample consisted of peripheral blood. Receptor source: a man of 80 years or more with acute or convalescent COVID-19.

The rearrangement links TRBV2 to TRBJ1-4; D may be TRBD1 (5 bases). The V end was cut by 4 bases, the J end by 6 bases, with 9 bases between. This CDR3 is built from 13 residues. Germline CDR1 and CDR2: SNHLY and FYNNEI. CDR3 coding DNA: TGTGCCAGCAGTGGGGGGGTAGATGAAAAACTGTTTTTT. This encodes CASSGGVDEKLFF.

The J gene is TRBJ2-7, the V gene TRBV9, with 8 bases aligning to TRBD1. Losses at the gene ends were 4 bases for V and 0 bases for J; bases not matched to a gene: 12. Germline V gene lookup returns CDR1 SGDLS and CDR2 YYNGEE. CDR3 length: 17 residues. This CDR3 reads CASSPAGTGLPSYEQYF. The CDR3 DNA follows: TGTGCCAGCAGCCCCGCTGGGACAGGACTACCCTCCTACGAGCAGTACTTC.